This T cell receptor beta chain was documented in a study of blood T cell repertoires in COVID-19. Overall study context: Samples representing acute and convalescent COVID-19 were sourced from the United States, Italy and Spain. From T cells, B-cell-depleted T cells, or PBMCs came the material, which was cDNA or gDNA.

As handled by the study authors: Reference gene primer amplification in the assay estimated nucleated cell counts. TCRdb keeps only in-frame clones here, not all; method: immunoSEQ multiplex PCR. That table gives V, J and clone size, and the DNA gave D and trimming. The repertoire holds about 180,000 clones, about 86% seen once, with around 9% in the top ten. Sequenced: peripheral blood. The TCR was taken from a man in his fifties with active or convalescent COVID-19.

CDR3 region: CASSSWTGGPDTQYF. CDR3 DNA: TGTGCCAGCAGCTCCTGGACAGGGGGCCCAGATACGCAGTATTTT. The J gene is TRBJ2-3, the V gene TRBV7-6; 11 bases fit TRBD1. Germline V CDR1 and CDR2: SGHVS, FNYEAQ. The ends lost 4 bases at V and 4 bases at J; junction bases unmatched: 4. This CDR3 has 15 residues.